The following is a T cell receptor beta chain sequence with its context. Assay used: immunoSEQ multiplex PCR; TCRdb lists only in-frame clones, some missing. The sample holds roughly 130,000 clones, about 88% seen once. This record belongs to a study of blood T cell repertoires in COVID-19. Study information: Sites across the United States, Italy and Spain contributed samples from acute and convalescent COVID-19.

Participants reported their clinical history, and cohort assignment relied on those reports. In germline, CDR1 is KGHSH, CDR2 LQKENI. The length of the CDR3 is 17 residues. Trimming cost V 6 bases and J 0 bases, with 15 bases left between them. The chain is built from TRBV18 and TRBJ2-6, with a tentative D call TRBD1 (6 bases). Sequencing was carried out using PBMCs or T cells enriched from blood (not recorded which). This sequence originates from a woman between 45 and 65 years old who had recovered from COVID-19. The CDR3 here is CASSPDSGVSGANVLTF. For the CDR3, the DNA is TGTGCCAGCTCCCCGGACAGTGGGGTCTCTGGGGCCAACGTCCTGACTTTC.